The 18 T cell receptor beta chains given below trace back to one sample, sequenced in a study of control samples from healthy donors and cancer patients. Produced via immunoSEQ multiplex PCR; TCRdb's table is partial and in-frame only. The profile shows around 250,000 clones, around 79% of them singletons. What was sequenced was PBMCs. These receptors were taken from a woman aged 55-69 years with lung cancer.

This clone occurred once. The chain carries TRBV5-5 and TRBJ1-5, with D possibly being TRBD1 (6 bases). The CDR3 sequence is 14 residues long. Germline V gene lookup returns CDR1 SGHKS and CDR2 YYEKEE (reference sequence). Trimming left V 4 bases short and J 9 bases short, with 17 bases between. The CDR3 sequence: CASSVRTDSGPQHF. Here the CDR3 DNA reads TGTGCCAGCAGCGTCCGGACGGACAGCGGGCCCCAGCATTTT.

V and J are TRBV30 and TRBJ2-3; TRBD2 agrees at 12 bases. Trimming removed 7 bases from V and 4 bases from J; junction bases left unmatched: 12. This CDR3 spans 16 amino acids. Germline CDR1 and CDR2: GTSNPN and SVGIG (reference sequence). The CDR3 DNA sequence: TGTGCCTCTAGCGGGGGGGCCGTATCGTACGCAGATACGCAGTATTTT. Protein product: CASSGGAVSYADTQYF.

V and J are TRBV19 and TRBJ1-1; D is perhaps TRBD1 (5 bases). Germline values: CDR1 LNHDA, CDR2 SQIVND (reference sequence). Trimming took off 3 bases at V and 1 base at J, with 21 bases between the two ends. The CDR3 spans 18 residues. CDR3 amino acids: CASSIIRWGQGANTEAFF. The CDR3, as DNA: TGTGCCAGTAGTATTATACGCTGGGGTCAAGGGGCGAACACTGAAGCTTTCTTT.

This chain links TRBV5-1 with TRBJ1-1; 9 bases align to TRBD1. CDR3 length: 17 amino acids. CDR1 and CDR2 (germline): SGHRS, YFSETQ. Trimming took 4 bases from V and 1 from J; bases not matched to a gene: 11. In DNA form, the CDR3 reads TGCGCCAGCAGCCCAACCGGGACAGGGTCGGAGAACACTGAAGCTTTCTTT. Its protein product is CASSPTGTGSENTEAFF.

The rearrangement links TRBV5-4 to TRBJ2-1; 12 bases fit TRBD2. Germline assignment: CDR1 SGHNT and CDR2 YYREEE (reference sequence). The CDR3 covers 16 residues. J was trimmed by 0 bases and V by 4 bases; bases with no gene match: 2. The CDR3, as DNA: TGTGCCAGCAGCCCGACTAGCGGGGGCTCCTACAATGAGCAGTTCTTC. Translating it yields CASSPTSGGSYNEQFF.

The chain joins TRBV19 to TRBJ1-5, with no clear D. The CDR3 is 13 residues long. Germline loops: CDR1 LNHDA, CDR2 SQIVND (reference sequence). V lost 3 bases and J lost 6, with 9 bases in between. The CDR3 loop reads CASSIMRLQPQHF. CDR3 in DNA: TGTGCCAGTAGTATCATGAGGCTTCAGCCCCAGCATTTT.

The chain links TRBV5-1 to TRBJ2-3; 12 bases are a match to TRBD1. The germline V gene has CDR1 SGHRS and CDR2 YFSETQ. The CDR3 is 15 residues long. With V trimmed by 0 bases and J by 6 bases, 2 bases remained unmatched. The CDR3 spells CASSLGDRGPDTQYF. Written as DNA, the CDR3 is TGCGCCAGCAGCTTGGGGGACAGGGGGCCCGATACGCAGTATTTT.

This chain connects TRBV6-5 to TRBJ1-3; D is undetermined. Germline V lookup: CDR1 MNHEY, CDR2 SVGAGI. The CDR3 has 14 residues. Trimming pared 8 bases from V and 0 bases from J, leaving 11 bases between. The CDR3 region is CASSEGFSGNTIYF. CDR3 nucleotides: TGTGCCAGCTCCGAAGGTTTCTCTGGAAACACCATATATTTT.

The gene calls are TRBV7-9 and TRBJ1-2; D remains ambiguous. This CDR3 contains 12 residues. Looked up from germline, CDR1 is SEHNR and CDR2 is FQNEAQ (reference sequence). The V end was cut by 3 bases, the J end by 7 bases, with 9 bases between. This chain's CDR3 is CASSFETSGYTF. Written as DNA, the CDR3 is TGTGCCAGCAGCTTTGAGACATCTGGCTACACCTTC.

The chain couples TRBV5-5 to TRBJ1-1, with D maybe TRBD1 (5 bases). The ends were cut back, 4 bases at V and 4 bases at J, with 23 bases in the middle. Germline V CDR1 and CDR2: SGHKS, YYEKEE (reference sequence). The length of the CDR3 is 17 residues. The CDR3 region is CASSPSGRGVGGTEAFF. Here the CDR3 DNA reads TGTGCCAGCAGCCCTTCGGGGCGGGGTGTGGGGGGCACTGAAGCTTTCTTT.

CDR3 region: CAWSVGGPRAGYTF. CDR3 nucleotide sequence: TGTGCCTGGAGTGTAGGAGGTCCGAGGGCGGGCTACACCTTC. The chain links TRBV30 to TRBJ1-2; no reliable D call. Germline V lookup: CDR1 GTSNPN, CDR2 SVGIG (reference sequence). The CDR3 length is 14 residues. V dropped 0 bases and J dropped 8 bases, with 16 bases sitting between them.

This chain connects TRBV18 to TRBJ1-1; D gene unclear. Germline assignment: CDR1 KGHSH and CDR2 LQKENI. CDR3 length: 15 residues. V was pared by 3 bases and J by 0 bases, with 11 bases between. The CDR3 spells CASSPSDGLNTEAFF. The CDR3 DNA reads TGTGCCAGCTCACCTTCCGACGGACTGAACACTGAAGCTTTCTTT.

V and J are TRBV5-1 and TRBJ2-1, with D hard to call. Deletions cut 1 base from V and 7 bases from J, with 6 bases between. The CDR3 has 12 residues. CDR1 is SGHRS and CDR2 is YFSETQ in the germline V gene. CDR3 protein: CASSLSANEQFF. Written as DNA, the CDR3 is TGCGCCAGCAGCTTGTCCGCAAATGAGCAGTTCTTC.

This clone was detected a few times. The chain carries TRBV20-1 and TRBJ1-5; tentative D call: TRBD1 (5 bases). The length of the CDR3 is 12 residues. Germline lookup yields CDR1 DFQATT and CDR2 SNEGSKA (reference sequence). V was trimmed by 3 bases and J by 5 bases, leaving 8 bases between them. The CDR3 DNA reads TGCAGTGCTAGTCGGGGGGATCAGCCCCAGCATTTT. Its protein is CSASRGDQPQHF.

In nucleotides, the CDR3 is TGTGCCAGTAGTATACGGACAGCTAATGAAAAACTGTTTTTT. Translating gives CASSIRTANEKLFF. The chain employs TRBV19 and TRBJ1-4; D is perhaps TRBD1 (6 bases). The germline CDR1 and CDR2 sequences are LNHDA and SQIVND (reference sequence). The CDR3 is 14 residues long. V was trimmed by 2 bases and J by 3 bases, leaving 7 bases between them.

Regarding this clone: In the same sample, other DNA sequences code for this CDR3. The chain couples TRBV6-5 to TRBJ1-6; 7 bases line up with TRBD1. Germline CDR1 is MNHEY and CDR2 is SVGAGI. The CDR3 has 14 amino acids. Losses at the gene ends were 6 bases for V and 5 bases for J; bases not matched to a gene: 4. The CDR3 sequence is CASRPGTDNSPLHF. DNA for the CDR3: TGTGCCAGCAGACCCGGGACAGATAATTCACCCCTCCACTTT.

The chain uses TRBV11-3 and TRBJ2-7; TRBD2 might be the D (5 bases). This CDR3 is built from 14 residues. With 1 base removed from V and 2 bases from J, the gap between germline ends came to 9 bases. Germline CDR1 reads SGHNT; CDR2 reads YENEEA. CDR3 coding DNA: TGTGCCAGCAGCTTAGCGGGATACCCCTACGAGCAGTACTTC. Translated, it gives CASSLAGYPYEQYF.

Concerning this clone itself: Other DNA sequences from this sample encode an identical CDR3 as well. The CDR3 nucleotides read TGTGCCAGCAGCTTGACTGGGCAGAACACTGAAGCTTTCTTT. It codes for CASSLTGQNTEAFF. This chain connects TRBV5-4 to TRBJ1-1; D ambiguous. The CDR3 loop spans 14 amino acids. Trimming shortened V by 1 base and J by 1 base, and 8 bases separated the two germline ends. CDR1 SGHNT and CDR2 YYREEE come from the germline V gene (reference sequence).